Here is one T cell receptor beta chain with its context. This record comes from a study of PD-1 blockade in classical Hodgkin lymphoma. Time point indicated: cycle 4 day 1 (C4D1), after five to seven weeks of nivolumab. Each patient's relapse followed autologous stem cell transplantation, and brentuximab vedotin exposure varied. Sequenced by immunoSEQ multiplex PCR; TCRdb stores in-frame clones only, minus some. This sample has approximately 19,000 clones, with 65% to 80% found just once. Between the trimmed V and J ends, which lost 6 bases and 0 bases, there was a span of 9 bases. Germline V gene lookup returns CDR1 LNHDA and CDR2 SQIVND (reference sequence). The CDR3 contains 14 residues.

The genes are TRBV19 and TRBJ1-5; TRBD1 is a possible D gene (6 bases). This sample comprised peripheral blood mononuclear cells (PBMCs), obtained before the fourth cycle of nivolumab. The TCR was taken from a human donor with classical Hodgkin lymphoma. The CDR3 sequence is CASRDRTSNQPQHF. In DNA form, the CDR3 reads TGTGCCAGTAGAGACAGGACTAGCAATCAGCCCCAGCATTTT.